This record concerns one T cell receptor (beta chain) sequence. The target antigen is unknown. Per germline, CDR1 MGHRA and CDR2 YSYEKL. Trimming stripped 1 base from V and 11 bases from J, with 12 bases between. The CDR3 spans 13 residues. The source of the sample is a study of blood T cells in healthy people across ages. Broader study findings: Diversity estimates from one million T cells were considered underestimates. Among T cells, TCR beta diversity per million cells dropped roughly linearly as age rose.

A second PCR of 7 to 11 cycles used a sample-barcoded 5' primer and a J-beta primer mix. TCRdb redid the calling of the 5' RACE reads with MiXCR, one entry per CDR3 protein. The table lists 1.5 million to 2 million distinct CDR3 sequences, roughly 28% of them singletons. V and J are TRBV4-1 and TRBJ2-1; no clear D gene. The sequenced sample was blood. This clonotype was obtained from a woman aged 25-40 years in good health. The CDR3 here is CASSQVGRDKQFF. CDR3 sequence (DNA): TGCGCCAGCAGCCAAGTAGGTCGAGATAAGCAGTTCTTC.